Shown below are 21 T cell receptor beta chains from a single sample sequenced in a study of identical twins. TCRdb analysed the 5' RACE reads with MiXCR anew, one entry per CDR3 protein. The table lists roughly 290,000 distinct CDR3 sequences, roughly 8.6% of them singletons. This sample also appeared in a second study, on yellow fever vaccine responses in identical twins.

The specimen was CD8+ T cells sorted from blood. The source is a woman between 18 and 29 years old in good health.

This clonotype was recorded many times. The genes are TRBV9 and TRBJ2-3, with 12 nucleotides matching TRBD2. With 2 bases clipped from V and 2 bases from J, the junction kept 3 bases outside the gene matches. The CDR3 runs 16 residues. Germline V gives CDR1 SGDLS, CDR2 YYNGEE. This CDR3 reads CASSVGTSGPTDTQYF. The CDR3 DNA is TGTGCCAGCAGCGTTGGGACTAGCGGGCCCACAGATACGCAGTATTTT.

This chain connects TRBV28 to TRBJ2-2; a possible D gene is TRBD1 (5 bases). The V and J ends lost 7 bases and 1 base respectively, with 13 bases between them. The V gene's germline CDR1 is MDHEN and CDR2 SYDVKM. The CDR3 is made up of 15 amino acids. The CDR3 sequence is CASIHRPLNTGELFF. In nucleotides, the CDR3 is TGTGCCAGCATTCACAGGCCCTTGAACACCGGGGAGCTGTTTTTT.

The chain carries TRBV4-3 and TRBJ2-1, with 9 bases matching TRBD1. CDR1 LGHNA and CDR2 YSLEER come from the germline V gene. The CDR3 consists of 14 residues. V lost 6 bases to trimming and J lost 7 bases; unmatched junction nucleotides: 7. Here the CDR3 reads CASSLTGTGNEQFF. CDR3 in DNA: TGCGCCAGCAGTCTCACCGGGACAGGGAATGAGCAGTTCTTC.

In its sample, this clonotype was seen many times. One end of the junction does not line up with germline, which may come from a read error. The genes are TRBV6-4 and TRBJ2-1; the D call may be TRBD1 or TRBD2 (5 bases each). The CDR3 is made up of 11 amino acids. Germline CDR1 MRHNA, CDR2 SNTAGT. The CDR3 region is CASSGYLEGIF. The CDR3 nucleotides read TGTGCCAGCAGTGGTTACCTCGAGGGGATCTTC.

V is TRBV3-1 and J is TRBJ2-5; D might be TRBD1 or TRBD2, each matching 5 bases. Germline V gene sequence: CDR1 LGHDT, CDR2 YNNKEL (reference sequence). The V and J ends lost 5 bases and 7 bases respectively, with 20 bases between them. The CDR3 consists of 15 residues. The CDR3 region has the DNA TGTGCCAGCAGCGGCCGGGACCTAATACTGGGGACCCAGTACTTC. Its protein product is CASSGRDLILGTQYF.

This clonotype has at least ten counts. This sequence joins TRBV27 and TRBJ2-2; the match to TRBD1 covers 7 bases. CDR1 is MNHEY and CDR2 is SMNVEV in the germline V gene (reference sequence). After removal of 2 bases from V and 3 bases from J, the junction contained 6 bases not matched to a gene. This CDR3 comprises 16 residues. The CDR3 DNA sequence: TGTGCCAGCAGTTTAAGGGGGCTTGGGGACACCGGGGAGCTGTTTTTT. Its protein product is CASSLRGLGDTGELFF.

In this sample, this clonotype turned up a few times. The chain links TRBV9 to TRBJ1-1, with TRBD1 matching over 10 bases. The germline V gene has CDR1 SGDLS and CDR2 YYNGEE. CDR3 length equals 19 residues. The trim removed 0 bases at V and 1 base at J, leaving 12 bases unmatched. CDR3 sequence reads: CASSVDGGQGPLANTEAFF. The DNA for the CDR3 is TGTGCCAGCAGCGTAGATGGGGGACAGGGGCCATTGGCGAACACTGAAGCTTTCTTT.

This clonotype came up a few times. The V gene is TRBV7-9, the J gene TRBJ1-2; D unresolved. CDR1 is SEHNR and CDR2 is FQNEAQ in the germline V gene (reference sequence). The CDR3 covers 16 residues. The ends were cut back, 1 base at V and 6 bases at J, with 18 bases in the middle. CDR3 sequence: CASSLEQSPLSNGYTF. The CDR3 DNA sequence: TGTGCCAGCAGCTTAGAGCAGTCCCCTCTCTCGAATGGCTACACCTTC.

This clonotype was observed at least ten times. The chain combines TRBV28 with TRBJ2-3; no reliable D call. V was clipped by 6 bases and J by 6 bases, with 13 bases between them. The CDR3 length is 13 residues. Per the germline V gene, CDR1 is MDHEN and CDR2 is SYDVKM. CDR3 region: CASRQTTADTQYF. The CDR3 DNA follows: TGTGCCAGCAGGCAGACAACTGCGGATACGCAGTATTTT. Variable domain in full (rest from reference TRBV28 and TRBJ2-3): DVKVTQSSRYLVKRTGEKVFLECVQDMDHENMFWYRQDPGLGLRLIYFSYDVKMKEKGDIPEGYSVSREKKERFSLILESASTNQTSMYLCASRQTTADTQYFGPGTRLTVL.

J is TRBJ2-3 and V is TRBV7-2, with 11 positions matching TRBD2. Looked up from germline, CDR1 is SGHTA and CDR2 is FQGNSA. The CDR3 sequence is 15 residues long. The ends lost 5 bases at V and 11 bases at J; junction bases unmatched: 12. CDR3 sequence: CASSPSVGLAVEQYF. DNA of the CDR3: TGTGCCAGCAGCCCTAGTGTGGGACTAGCGGTCGAGCAGTATTTT.

The V call is TRBV28, the J call TRBJ2-2; a possible D gene is TRBD2 (7 bases). Trimming took off 4 bases at V and 6 bases at J, with 18 bases between the two ends. CDR1 and CDR2 from the germline V gene are MDHEN and SYDVKM. This CDR3 comprises 16 residues. The CDR3: CASSYREGFYAGELFF. As DNA, the CDR3 is TGTGCCAGCAGTTACAGGGAGGGTTTCTATGCCGGGGAGCTGTTTTTT. The full variable domain, in which reference TRBV28 and TRBJ2-2 provide the parts outside the CDR3, is DVKVTQSSRYLVKRTGEKVFLECVQDMDHENMFWYRQDPGLGLRLIYFSYDVKMKEKGDIPEGYSVSREKKERFSLILESASTNQTSMYLCASSYREGFYAGELFFGEGSRLTVL.

This clonotype showed up just a few times. The chain uses TRBV7-9 and TRBJ1-5; no clear D. Germline V gene data show CDR1 as SEHNR and CDR2 as FQNEAQ (reference sequence). V gave up 2 bases and J gave up 5 bases, with 10 bases separating them. The CDR3 covers 14 residues. Here the CDR3 DNA reads TGTGCCAGCAGCTTAAATCCCGCAGATCAGCCCCAGCATTTT. Protein product: CASSLNPADQPQHF.

The sample holds many counts of this clonotype. The J gene is TRBJ2-2, the V gene TRBV4-3; either TRBD1 or TRBD2 may supply D (6 bases each). V shed 5 bases and J shed 1 base, with 20 bases lying between them. The CDR3 is made up of 18 amino acids. The germline gives CDR1 LGHNA, CDR2 YSLEER. For the CDR3, the DNA is TGCGCCAGCAGCTCAGAAGGCCGGGGGCGGATGAACACCGGGGAGCTGTTTTTT. Encoded protein: CASSSEGRGRMNTGELFF.

As for this clonotype: At one end, the junction sequence differs from germline, possibly due to a read error. The V and J genes are TRBV7-6 and TRBJ2-3; TRBD2 matches at 7 bases. The CDR3 contains 14 residues. Per the germline V gene, CDR1 is SGHVS and CDR2 is FNYEAQ. The CDR3 sequence: CASTLGLGVDTQYF. The DNA of the CDR3 is TGTGCCAGCACCTTAGGACTAGGGGTAGATACGCAGTATTTT.

The chain carries TRBV30 and TRBJ2-7; possibly TRBD2 for D (6 bases). Germline lookup yields CDR1 GTSNPN and CDR2 SVGIG (reference sequence). This CDR3 is built from 14 residues. Trimming stripped 0 bases from V and 2 bases from J, with 11 bases between. DNA for the CDR3: TGTGCCTGGAGTGTACTCGCGGGGCCCTACGAGCAGTACTTC. It is translated as CAWSVLAGPYEQYF.

This clonotype has a count of ten or more. This chain links TRBV4-3 with TRBJ2-3; D is uncertain. The germline V gene encodes CDR1 LGHNA and CDR2 YSLEER. Trimming shortened V by 4 bases and J by 3 bases, and 8 bases separated the two germline ends. The CDR3 runs 13 residues. The CDR3: CASSRGVTDTQYF. CDR3 coding DNA: TGCGCCAGCAGCCGCGGAGTGACAGATACGCAGTATTTT.

The V call is TRBV4-1, the J call TRBJ2-5; 9 nucleotides agree with TRBD1. The V segment lost 3 bases and the J segment 10 bases; nucleotides outside the gene matches: 12. This CDR3 has 15 residues. Germline V CDR1 and CDR2: MGHRA, YSYEKL. Here the CDR3 reads CASSQEHTGGLVQYF. In DNA, the CDR3 is TGCGCCAGCAGCCAGGAGCACACAGGGGGCTTGGTCCAGTACTTC.

This clonotype came up a few times. The rearrangement links TRBV18 to TRBJ1-1; 8 positions match TRBD1. CDR1 and CDR2 (germline): KGHSH, LQKENI. The CDR3 length is 16 residues. The J segment lost 0 bases and the V segment lost 0 bases, leaving 3 bases of the junction unmatched. In DNA, the CDR3 is TGTGCCAGCTCACCACCGTGGACAGGGCTGAACACTGAAGCTTTCTTT. Its translation: CASSPPWTGLNTEAFF.

The V and J genes are TRBV4-2 and TRBJ2-7; D unclear. The germline V gene has CDR1 LGHNA and CDR2 YNFKEQ. This CDR3 comprises 14 residues. V was cut by 0 bases and J by 3 bases, with 9 bases left in between. The CDR3 is CASSQDEYNYEQYF. Written as DNA, the CDR3 is TGTGCCAGCAGCCAAGACGAGTATAACTACGAGCAGTACTTC.

This clonotype came up many times. The V and J genes are TRBV7-9 and TRBJ1-1; 8 bases are shared with TRBD1. With V trimmed by 10 bases and J by 0 bases, 13 bases remained unmatched. The V gene's germline CDR1 is SEHNR and CDR2 FQNEAQ (reference sequence). The CDR3 sequence is 16 residues long. In DNA, the CDR3 is TGTGCCACCCAGGGGGGACAGGTCCCCTTGAACACTGAAGCTTTCTTT. This sequence encodes CATQGGQVPLNTEAFF.

This sequence joins TRBV9 and TRBJ2-5; tentatively, D is TRBD2 (7 bases). CDR3 size: 16 residues. Germline V gene lookup returns CDR1 SGDLS and CDR2 YYNGEE. Trimming cost V 4 bases and J 2 bases, with 18 bases left between them. The CDR3 reads CASSPIGGAAQETQYF. In DNA, the CDR3 is TGTGCCAGCAGCCCCATAGGGGGGGCGGCACAAGAGACCCAGTACTTC.